This TCR beta chain was obtained from a study of Graves' ophthalmopathy and Graves' hyperthyroidism. Other autoimmune disease, uncontrolled infection, pregnancy and lactation led to exclusion. As regards this clonotype: Antigen specificity is unknown.

V lost 3 bases and J lost 5, with 10 bases in between. The CDR3 runs to 13 residues. CDR1 is MNHEY, CDR2 SMNVEV, per germline (reference sequence). Study outcomes and limitations: Built on 13 signatures, a model told ophthalmopathy apart from stable hyperthyroidism with around 90% sensitivity and 70% to 82% specificity. For predicting ophthalmopathy progression, the model had around 64% sensitivity and around 72% specificity. Appearing in blood as well were most expanded thyroid clonotypes above 0.001 frequency.

Beta-chain TCR CDR3 regions were amplified from RNA transcripts. Scientists carried out first-round RT-PCR using HTBI primers and then a second-round multiplex PCR. TCRdb called the multiplex PCR reads again in MiXCR, with one record for every CDR3 protein. The table shows some 1.1 million distinct CDR3 sequences, with about 36% occurring only once. This sequence was found in an adult man with Graves' hyperthyroidism. Material for sequencing was peripheral blood or thyroid tissue (not recorded which). The chain uses TRBV27 and TRBJ1-1, with D possibly TRBD1 on 6 matching bases. CDR3: CASSFTGLTEAFF. The CDR3 nucleotides read TGTGCCAGCAGTTTTACAGGGTTGACTGAAGCTTTCTTT.